This T cell receptor beta chain emerged from a study of blood T cell repertoires in COVID-19. Overall study context: There were acute and convalescent COVID-19 samples, and they came from the United States, Italy and Spain. T cells, B-cell-depleted T cells, or PBMCs supplied cDNA or gDNA.

In the authors' workflow: Estimation of nucleated cell counts relied on the amplification of reference gene primers. Measured with immunoSEQ multiplex PCR; TCRdb has only the in-frame clones, and not every one. V and J calls and clone size are given by that table; D and trimming were obtained from the DNA. The sample comprises about 52,000 clones, about 79% of which are singletons, and roughly 10% rests with the top ten. During active infection, Seattle patients enrolled and were then monitored through disease. The CDR3 extends over 14 amino acids. The V gene lost 6 bases and the J gene lost 3 bases, with 14 bases spanning the gap. Germline CDR1 reads KGHSH; CDR2 reads LQKENI.

Sequenced material: peripheral blood. V gene TRBV18 combines with J gene TRBJ1-1; the D gene is possibly TRBD1 (6 bases). This TCR was recovered from an elderly man with COVID-19, enrolled during active disease. The CDR3, as DNA: TGTGCCAGCTCCGGCGGGGGCGGTGACACTGAAGCTTTCTTT. It specifies CASSGGGGDTEAFF.